This is a list of T cell receptor beta chains from one sample in a study of blood T cell repertoires in COVID-19. TCRdb's copy holds only in-frame clones and misses some; the assay was immunoSEQ multiplex PCR. Here the sample spans 150,000 to 200,000 clones, about four fifths being singletons. Sequences were obtained from peripheral blood. All receptors derive from a woman aged 80 or over with COVID-19, enrolled during active disease. CDR3s leave out the opening cysteine and the closing phenylalanine or tryptophan.

v_call	cdr3_length	j_call	cdr3_aa
TRBV11-2	9	TRBJ1-1	ASSGGIEAF
TRBV19	12	TRBJ2-5	ASGTSGGQETQY
TRBV9	14	TRBJ2-3	ASSGGTDSATDTQY
TRBV5-5	13	TRBJ2-7	ASSNPGTGIYEQY
TRBV19	13	TRBJ1-6	ASSLTGANNSPLH
TRBV3-1/TRBV3-2	14	TRBJ1-5	ASSQADRAGYQPQH
TRBV3-1/TRBV3-2	15	TRBJ2-2	ASSPGQGAHRAGELF
TRBV5-4	11	TRBJ1-2	ASSLDRLKGYT
TRBV11-2	11	TRBJ2-1	ASSRGSSDEQF
TRBV19	15	TRBJ1-3	ASSIYPGQNSRNTIY
TRBV5-1	11	TRBJ1-2	ASTTGGRGGYT
TRBV9	14	TRBJ2-3	ASSAWDRGTGDTQY
TRBV19	12	TRBJ2-7	ASSIRQGENEQY
TRBV20-1	9	TRBJ1-1	SAMTDGEAF
TRBV5-1	13	TRBJ1-2	ASSEPATGAGGYT
TRBV9	11	TRBJ1-2	ASSVSGVGGYT
TRBV15	13	TRBJ2-1	ATSSPHRFLDEQF
TRBV5-1	13	TRBJ1-1	ASAEGASMNTEAF
TRBV4-1	14	TRBJ2-2	ASSHHGDRNTGELF
TRBV18	14	TRBJ1-4	ASSLRTGTLGEKLF
TRBV6-5	12	TRBJ1-2	ASTKGSLRFGYT
TRBV5-6	10	TRBJ1-1	ASSSVNTEAF
TRBV5-1	14	TRBJ2-1	ASTLIAGVSFNEQF
TRBV27	12	TRBJ1-1	ASSLRRRGTEAF
TRBV19	12	TRBJ2-3	ASSIMDFTDTQY
TRBV7-8	15	TRBJ1-6	ASSLGWEPLYNSPLH
TRBV2	11	TRBJ2-7	AIRSDGPYEQY
TRBV19	11	TRBJ1-5	ASSAQQNQPQH